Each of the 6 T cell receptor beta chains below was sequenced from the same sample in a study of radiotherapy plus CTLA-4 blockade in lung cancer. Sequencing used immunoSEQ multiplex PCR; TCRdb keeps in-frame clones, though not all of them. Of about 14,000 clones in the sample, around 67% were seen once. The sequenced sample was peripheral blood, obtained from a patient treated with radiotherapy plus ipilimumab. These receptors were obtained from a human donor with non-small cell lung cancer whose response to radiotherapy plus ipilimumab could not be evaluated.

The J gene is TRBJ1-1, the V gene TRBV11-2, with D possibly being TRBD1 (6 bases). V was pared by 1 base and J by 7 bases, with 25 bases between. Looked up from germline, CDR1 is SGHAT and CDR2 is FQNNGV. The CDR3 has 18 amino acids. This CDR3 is CASSLGITGGGSKSEAFF. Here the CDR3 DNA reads TGTGCCAGCAGCTTAGGAATAACGGGGGGCGGGAGTAAAAGTGAAGCTTTCTTT.

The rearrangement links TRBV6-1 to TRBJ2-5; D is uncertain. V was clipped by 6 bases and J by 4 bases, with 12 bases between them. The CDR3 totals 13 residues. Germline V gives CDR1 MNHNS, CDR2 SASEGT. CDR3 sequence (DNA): TGTGCCAGCAGGGTTCCTTCAGGAGAGACCCAGTACTTC. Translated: CASRVPSGETQYF.

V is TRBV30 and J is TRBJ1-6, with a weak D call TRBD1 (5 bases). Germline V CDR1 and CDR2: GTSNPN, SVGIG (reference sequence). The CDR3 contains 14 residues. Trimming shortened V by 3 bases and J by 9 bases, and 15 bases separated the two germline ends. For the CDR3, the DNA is TGTGCCTGGAGGGCACGGGGGGGAATTTCACCCCTCCACTTT. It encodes CAWRARGGISPLHF.

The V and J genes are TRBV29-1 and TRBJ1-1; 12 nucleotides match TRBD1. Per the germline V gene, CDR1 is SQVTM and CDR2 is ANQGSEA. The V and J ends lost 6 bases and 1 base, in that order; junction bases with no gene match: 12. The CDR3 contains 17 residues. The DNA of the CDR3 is TGCAGCGTCGGTGGGACAGGGGGCCCCCGCAAGAACACTGAAGCTTTCTTT. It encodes CSVGGTGGPRKNTEAFF.

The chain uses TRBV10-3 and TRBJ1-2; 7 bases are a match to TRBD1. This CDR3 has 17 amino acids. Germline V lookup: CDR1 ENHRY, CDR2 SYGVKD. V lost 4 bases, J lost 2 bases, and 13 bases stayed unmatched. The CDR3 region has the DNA TGTGCCATCAGTGGGCGAGGGGGCGCTACGGGGAACTATGGCTACACCTTC. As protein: CAISGRGGATGNYGYTF.

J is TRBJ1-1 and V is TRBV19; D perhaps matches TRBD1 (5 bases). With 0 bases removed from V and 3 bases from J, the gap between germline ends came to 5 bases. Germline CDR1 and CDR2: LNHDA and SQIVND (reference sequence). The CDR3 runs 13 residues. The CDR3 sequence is CASSIDRDTEAFF. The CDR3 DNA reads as TGTGCCAGTAGTATAGACAGGGACACTGAAGCTTTCTTT.